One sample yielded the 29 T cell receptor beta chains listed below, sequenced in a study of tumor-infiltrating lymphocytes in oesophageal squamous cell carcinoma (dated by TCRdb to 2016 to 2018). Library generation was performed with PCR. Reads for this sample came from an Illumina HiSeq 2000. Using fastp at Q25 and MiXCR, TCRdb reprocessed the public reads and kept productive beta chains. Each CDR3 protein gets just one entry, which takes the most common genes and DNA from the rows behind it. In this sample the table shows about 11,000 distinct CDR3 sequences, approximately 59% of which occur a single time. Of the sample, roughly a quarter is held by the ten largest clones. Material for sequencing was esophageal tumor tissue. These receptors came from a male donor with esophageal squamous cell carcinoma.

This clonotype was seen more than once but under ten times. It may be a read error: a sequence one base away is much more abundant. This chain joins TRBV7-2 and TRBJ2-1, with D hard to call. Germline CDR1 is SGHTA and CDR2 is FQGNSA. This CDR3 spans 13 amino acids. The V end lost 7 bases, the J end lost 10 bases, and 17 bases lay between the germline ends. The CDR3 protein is CASTRSRTYEQFF. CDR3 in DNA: TGTGCCAGCACCCGATCAAGGACCTACGAGCAGTTCTTC. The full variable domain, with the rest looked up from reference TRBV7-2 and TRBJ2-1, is GAGVSQSPSNKVTEKGKDVELRCDPISGHTALYWYRQSLGQGLEFLIYFQGNSAPDKSGLPSDRFSAERTGGSVSTLTIQRTQQEDSAVYLCASTRSRTYEQFFGPGTRLTVL.

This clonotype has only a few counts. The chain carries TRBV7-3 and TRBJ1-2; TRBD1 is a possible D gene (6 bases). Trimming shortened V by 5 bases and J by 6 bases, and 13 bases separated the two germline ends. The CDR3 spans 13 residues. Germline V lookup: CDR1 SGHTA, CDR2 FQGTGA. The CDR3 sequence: CASSHTGFDGYTF. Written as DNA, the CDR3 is TGTGCCAGCAGCCACACAGGGTTCGATGGCTACACCTTC.

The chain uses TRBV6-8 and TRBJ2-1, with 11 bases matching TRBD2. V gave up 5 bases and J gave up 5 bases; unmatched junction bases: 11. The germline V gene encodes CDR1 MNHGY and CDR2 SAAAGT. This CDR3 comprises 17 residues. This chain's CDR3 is CASSPRISGREDNEQFF. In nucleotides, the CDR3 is TGTGCCAGCAGTCCCCGTATTAGCGGGAGGGAAGACAATGAGCAGTTCTTC.

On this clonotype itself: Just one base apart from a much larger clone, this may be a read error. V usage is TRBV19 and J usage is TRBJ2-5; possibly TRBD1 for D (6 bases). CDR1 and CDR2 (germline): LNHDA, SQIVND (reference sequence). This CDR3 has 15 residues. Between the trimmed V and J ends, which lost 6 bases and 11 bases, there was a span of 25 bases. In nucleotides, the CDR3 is TGTGCCAGTAGCCGACGGGGCCATGGGGACAATGAGCAGTACTTC. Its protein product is CASSRRGHGDNEQYF. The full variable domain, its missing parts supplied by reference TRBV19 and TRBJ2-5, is DGGITQSPKYLFRKEGQNVTLSCEQNLNHDAMYWYRQDPGQGLRLIYYSQIVNDFQKGDIAEGYSVSREKKESFPLTVTSAQKNPTAFYLCASSRRGHGDNEQYFGPGTRLLVL.

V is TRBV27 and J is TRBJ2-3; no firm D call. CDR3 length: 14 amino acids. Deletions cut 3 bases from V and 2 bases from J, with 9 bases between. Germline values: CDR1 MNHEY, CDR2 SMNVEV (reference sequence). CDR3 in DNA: TGTGCCAGCAGTTTGGGCAGAAACACAGATACGCAGTATTTT. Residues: CASSLGRNTDTQYF.

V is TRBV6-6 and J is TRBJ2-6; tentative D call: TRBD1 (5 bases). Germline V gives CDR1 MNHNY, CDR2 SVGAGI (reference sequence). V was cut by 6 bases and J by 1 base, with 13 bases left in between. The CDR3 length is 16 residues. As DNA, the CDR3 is TGTGCCAGCAGACCGGCGCCAGGGTCTGGGGCCAACGTCCTGACTTTC. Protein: CASRPAPGSGANVLTF.

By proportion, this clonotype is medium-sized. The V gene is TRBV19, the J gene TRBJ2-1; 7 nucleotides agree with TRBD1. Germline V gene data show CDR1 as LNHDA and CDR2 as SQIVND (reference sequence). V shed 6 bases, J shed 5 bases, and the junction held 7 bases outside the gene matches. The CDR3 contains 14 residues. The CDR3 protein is CASSRKGADNEQFF. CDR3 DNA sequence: TGTGCCAGTAGCAGAAAGGGGGCAGACAATGAGCAGTTCTTC.

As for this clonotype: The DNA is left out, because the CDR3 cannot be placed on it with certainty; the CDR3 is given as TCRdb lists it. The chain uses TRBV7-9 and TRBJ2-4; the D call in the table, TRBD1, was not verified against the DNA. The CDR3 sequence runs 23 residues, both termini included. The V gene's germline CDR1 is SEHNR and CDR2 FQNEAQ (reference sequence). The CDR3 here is CASSLTRGETQYFGPGTLGIQYF.

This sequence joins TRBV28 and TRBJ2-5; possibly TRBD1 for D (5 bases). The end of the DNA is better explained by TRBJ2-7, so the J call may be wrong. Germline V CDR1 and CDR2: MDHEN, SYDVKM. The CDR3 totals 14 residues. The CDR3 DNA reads TGTGCCAGCAGTTCAGGACACCCCTCCTACGAGCAGTACTTC. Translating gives CASSSGHPSYEQYF.

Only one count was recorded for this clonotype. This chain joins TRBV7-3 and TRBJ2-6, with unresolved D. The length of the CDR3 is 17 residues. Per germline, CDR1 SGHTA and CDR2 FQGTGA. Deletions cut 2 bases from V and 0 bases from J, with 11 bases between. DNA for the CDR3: TGTGCCAGCAGCTTACAACCTCCCAGCTCTGGGGCCAACGTCCTGACTTTC. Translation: CASSLQPPSSGANVLTF. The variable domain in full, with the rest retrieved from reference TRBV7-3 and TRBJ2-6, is GAGVSQTPSNKVTEKGKYVELRCDPISGHTALYWYRQSLGQGPEFLIYFQGTGAADDSGLPNDRFFAVRPEGSVSTLKIQRTERGDSAVYLCASSLQPPSSGANVLTFGAGSRLTVL.

CDR3 coding DNA: TGTGCCAGCAGCTTAGTCCCGAATCCCGCGGAGACCCAGTACTTC. It yields the protein CASSLVPNPAETQYF. V usage is TRBV7-2 and J usage is TRBJ2-5; unclear D gene. The CDR3 extends over 15 amino acids. Trimming left V 1 base short and J 5 bases short, with 14 bases between. Germline CDR1 reads SGHTA; CDR2 reads FQGNSA. Using reference TRBV7-2 and TRBJ2-5 for the parts outside the CDR3, the full variable domain is GAGVSQSPSNKVTEKGKDVELRCDPISGHTALYWYRQSLGQGLEFLIYFQGNSAPDKSGLPSDRFSAERTGGSVSTLTIQRTQQEDSAVYLCASSLVPNPAETQYFGPGTRLLVL.

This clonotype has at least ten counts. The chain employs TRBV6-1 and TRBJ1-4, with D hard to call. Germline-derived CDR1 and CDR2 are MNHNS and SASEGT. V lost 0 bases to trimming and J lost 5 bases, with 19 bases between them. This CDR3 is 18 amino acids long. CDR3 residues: CASSEALRKEDPNEKLFF. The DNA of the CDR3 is TGTGCCAGCAGTGAAGCGCTGCGTAAGGAAGACCCCAATGAAAAACTGTTTTTT.

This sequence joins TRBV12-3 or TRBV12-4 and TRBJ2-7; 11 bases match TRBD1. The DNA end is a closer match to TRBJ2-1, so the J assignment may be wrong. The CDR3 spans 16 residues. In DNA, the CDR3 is TGTGCCAGCAGTTTACGGAGGACAGGGGGCCTCAATGAGCAGTTCTTC. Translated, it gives CASSLRRTGGLNEQFF.

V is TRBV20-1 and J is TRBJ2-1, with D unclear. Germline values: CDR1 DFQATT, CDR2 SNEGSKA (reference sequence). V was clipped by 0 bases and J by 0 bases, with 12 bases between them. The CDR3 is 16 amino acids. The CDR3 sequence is CSARDGARHSYNEQFF. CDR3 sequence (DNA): TGCAGTGCTAGAGATGGTGCCAGGCACTCCTACAATGAGCAGTTCTTC.

The CDR3 DNA sequence: TGTGCCAGCAGCTTAGTTACCGGGAGGGGCACAGATACGCAGTATTTT. As protein: CASSLVTGRGTDTQYF. J is TRBJ2-3 and V is TRBV7-2, with 8 positions matching TRBD2. CDR1 and CDR2 (germline): SGHTA, FQGNSA. V lost 1 base and J lost 1; bases outside the gene matches: 4. This CDR3 comprises 16 residues.

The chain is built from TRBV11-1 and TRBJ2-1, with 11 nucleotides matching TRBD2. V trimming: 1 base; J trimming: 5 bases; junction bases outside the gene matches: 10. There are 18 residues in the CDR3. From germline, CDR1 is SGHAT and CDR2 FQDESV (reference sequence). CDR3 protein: CASSLGPWASGGNNEQFF. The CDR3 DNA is TGTGCCAGCAGCTTAGGCCCCTGGGCTAGCGGGGGGAACAATGAGCAGTTCTTC.

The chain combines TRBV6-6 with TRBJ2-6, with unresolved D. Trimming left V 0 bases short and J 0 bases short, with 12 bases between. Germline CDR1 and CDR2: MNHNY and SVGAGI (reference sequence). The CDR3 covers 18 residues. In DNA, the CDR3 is TGTGCCAGCAGTTACTCGAGGTCGTTCCGCTCTGGGGCCAACGTCCTGACTTTC. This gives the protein CASSYSRSFRSGANVLTF.

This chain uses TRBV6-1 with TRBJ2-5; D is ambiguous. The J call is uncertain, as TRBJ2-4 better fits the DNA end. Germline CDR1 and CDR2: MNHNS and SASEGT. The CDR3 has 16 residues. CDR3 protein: CASSYETALAKNIQYF. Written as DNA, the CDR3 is TGTGCCAGCAGTTACGAAACGGCCCTAGCCAAAAACATTCAGTACTTC.

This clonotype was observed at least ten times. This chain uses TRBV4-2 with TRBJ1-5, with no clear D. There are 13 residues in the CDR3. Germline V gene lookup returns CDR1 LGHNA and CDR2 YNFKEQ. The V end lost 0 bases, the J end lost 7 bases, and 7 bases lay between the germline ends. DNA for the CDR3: TGTGCCAGCAGCCAAGATCTAGTCCAGCCCCAGCATTTT. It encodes CASSQDLVQPQHF.

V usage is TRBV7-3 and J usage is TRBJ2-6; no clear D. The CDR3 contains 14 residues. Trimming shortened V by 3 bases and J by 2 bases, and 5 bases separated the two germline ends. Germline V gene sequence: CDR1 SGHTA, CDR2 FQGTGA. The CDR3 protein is CASSLVAGANVLTF. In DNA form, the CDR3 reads TGTGCCAGCAGCTTGGTAGCTGGGGCCAACGTCCTGACTTTC. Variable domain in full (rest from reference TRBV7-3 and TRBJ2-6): GAGVSQTPSNKVTEKGKYVELRCDPISGHTALYWYRQSLGQGPEFLIYFQGTGAADDSGLPNDRFFAVRPEGSVSTLKIQRTERGDSAVYLCASSLVAGANVLTFGAGSRLTVL.

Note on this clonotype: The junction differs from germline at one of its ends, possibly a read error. The CDR3 nucleotides read TGTGCCAGCAGCTTACGTCGGATTAATTCACCCCTCCACTTC. Protein: CASSLRRINSPLHF. The chain joins TRBV7-2 to TRBJ2-1; D is undetermined. The germline V gene has CDR1 SGHTA and CDR2 FQGNSA. The CDR3 consists of 14 residues.

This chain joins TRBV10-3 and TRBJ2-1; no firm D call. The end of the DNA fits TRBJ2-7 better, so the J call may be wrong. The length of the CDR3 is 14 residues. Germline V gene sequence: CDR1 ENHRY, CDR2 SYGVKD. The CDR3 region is CAISESEGFYEQYF. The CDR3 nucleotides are TGTGCCATCAGTGAGTCCGAAGGGTTCTACGAGCAGTACTTC.

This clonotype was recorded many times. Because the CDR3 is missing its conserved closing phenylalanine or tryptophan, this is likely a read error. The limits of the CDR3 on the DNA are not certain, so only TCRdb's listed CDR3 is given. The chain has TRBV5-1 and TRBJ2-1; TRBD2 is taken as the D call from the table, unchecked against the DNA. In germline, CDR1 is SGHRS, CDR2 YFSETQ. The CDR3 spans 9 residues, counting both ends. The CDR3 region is CASSRTLAG.

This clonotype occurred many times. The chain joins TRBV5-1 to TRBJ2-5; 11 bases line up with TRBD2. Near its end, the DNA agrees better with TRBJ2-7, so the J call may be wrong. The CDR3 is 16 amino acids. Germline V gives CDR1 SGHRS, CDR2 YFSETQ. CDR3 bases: TGCGCCAGCAGCAAGACCGGGACTAGCGGCCGCTACGAGCAGTACTTC. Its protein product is CASSKTGTSGRYEQYF.

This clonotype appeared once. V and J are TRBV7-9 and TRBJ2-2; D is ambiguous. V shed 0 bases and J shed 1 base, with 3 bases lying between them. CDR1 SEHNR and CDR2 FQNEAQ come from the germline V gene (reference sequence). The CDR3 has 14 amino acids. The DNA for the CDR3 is TGTGCCAGCAGCTTAGCGCAGAACACCGGGGAGCTGTTTTTT. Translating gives CASSLAQNTGELFF.

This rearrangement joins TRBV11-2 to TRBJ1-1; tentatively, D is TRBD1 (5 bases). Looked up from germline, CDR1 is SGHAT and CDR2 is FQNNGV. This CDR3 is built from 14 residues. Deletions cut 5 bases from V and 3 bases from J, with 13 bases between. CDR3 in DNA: TGTGCCAGCAGCCTAGGGTCGGGGGACACTGAAGCTTTCTTT. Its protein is CASSLGSGDTEAFF.

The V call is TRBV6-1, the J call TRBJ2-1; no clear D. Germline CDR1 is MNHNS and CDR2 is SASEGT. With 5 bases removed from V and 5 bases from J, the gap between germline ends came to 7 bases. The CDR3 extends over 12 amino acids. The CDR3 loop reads CASSYGHNEQFF. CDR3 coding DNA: TGTGCCAGCAGTTACGGCCACAATGAGCAGTTCTTC.

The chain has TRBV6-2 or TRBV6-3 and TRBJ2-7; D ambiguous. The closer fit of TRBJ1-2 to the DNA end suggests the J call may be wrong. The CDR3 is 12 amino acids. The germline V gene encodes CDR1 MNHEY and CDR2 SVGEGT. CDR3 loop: CASSYDRDGYTF. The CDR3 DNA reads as TGTGCCAGCAGTTACGATCGGGATGGCTACACCTTC.

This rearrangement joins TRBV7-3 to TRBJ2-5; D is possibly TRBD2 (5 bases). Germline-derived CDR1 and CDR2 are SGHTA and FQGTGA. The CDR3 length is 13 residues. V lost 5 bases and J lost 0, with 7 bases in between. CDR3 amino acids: CASSREYQETQYF. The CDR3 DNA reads TGTGCCAGCAGCAGGGAGTACCAAGAGACCCAGTACTTC.